This entry lists 29 T cell receptor beta chains sequenced from one sample in a study of neurological immune-mediated disorders. TCRdb re-derived calls from the 5' RACE reads in MiXCR, one entry per CDR3 protein. The profile shows some 37,000 distinct CDR3 sequences, about 14% of them singletons. Sequencing was done on a sample of PBMCs. All receptors derive from a woman between 50 and 59 years old with HTLV-1-associated myelopathy (HAM/TSP).

This clonotype was counted ten times or more. The gene calls are TRBV12-3 or TRBV12-4 and TRBJ1-5; D is undetermined. This CDR3 region has 12 residues. Trimming took off 2 bases at V and 9 bases at J, with 8 bases between the two ends. DNA of the CDR3: TGTGCCAGCAGTTTAATCCCAGGGCCCCAGCATTTT. Translated: CASSLIPGPQHF.

This clonotype was seen many times. This chain connects TRBV6-5 to TRBJ1-1, with D possibly being TRBD1 (6 bases). Germline CDR1 reads MNHEY; CDR2 reads SVGAGI. The V end was cut by 7 bases, the J end by 4 bases, with 16 bases between. The CDR3 length is 14 residues. The CDR3 DNA follows: TGTGCCAGCAACTTCAGGGGACTGATCACTGAAGCTTTCTTT. Amino acid sequence: CASNFRGLITEAFF.

This clonotype was detected ten times or more. The chain is built from TRBV20-1 and TRBJ1-5; TRBD1 matches 7 bases. Germline values: CDR1 DFQATT, CDR2 SNEGSKA (reference sequence). V shed 0 bases, J shed 1 base, and the junction held 9 bases outside the gene matches. CDR3 size: 17 residues. The CDR3 bases are TGCAGTGCTAGAGAGAAGGACAGGTCCTCGAGCAATCAGCCCCAGCATTTT. Amino acids: CSAREKDRSSSNQPQHF.

This clonotype was seen many times. The genes are TRBV12-3 or TRBV12-4 and TRBJ1-5; maybe TRBD1 (6 bases). This CDR3 contains 15 residues. Trimming removed 4 bases at V and 2 bases at J, with 12 bases between. CDR3 DNA: TGTGCCAGCAGTTACAGGGTAGGGGGCAATCAGCCCCAGCATTTT. Its translation: CASSYRVGGNQPQHF.

Many counts were recorded for this clonotype. The rearrangement links TRBV5-1 to TRBJ1-5; 10 bases map to TRBD1. Germline V gives CDR1 SGHRS, CDR2 YFSETQ. Trimming cost V 4 bases and J 5 bases; bases outside gene matches: 3. CDR3 length equals 14 residues. CDR3 region: CASSDGQGDQPQHF. For the CDR3, the DNA is TGCGCCAGCAGCGACGGACAGGGGGATCAGCCCCAGCATTTT.

This clonotype has a handful of counts. One base away lies a much larger clone, so this may be a sequencing read error. The chain is built from TRBV5-1 and TRBJ2-7; 7 bases align to TRBD2. Germline loops: CDR1 SGHRS, CDR2 YFSETQ. The CDR3 totals 14 residues. CDR3 amino acids: CASNLTGGSNEQYV. As DNA, the CDR3 is TGCGCCAGCAACTTGACCGGGGGGTCGAACGAGCAGTACGTC.

The sample holds many counts of this clonotype. V gene TRBV20-1 combines with J gene TRBJ1-2; the match to TRBD1 covers 9 bases. The V gene's germline CDR1 is DFQATT and CDR2 SNEGSKA (reference sequence). The CDR3 runs to 13 residues. The J segment lost 7 bases and the V segment lost 6 bases, leaving 9 bases of the junction unmatched. The CDR3: CSATGGNKGGYTF. The CDR3 bases are TGCAGTGCAACAGGGGGCAATAAGGGTGGCTACACCTTC.

This clonotype has ten or more counts. The chain has TRBV20-1 and TRBJ1-4; D is unclear. This CDR3 spans 14 amino acids. The ends were cut back, 1 base at V and 12 bases at J, with 18 bases in the middle. Germline CDR1 reads DFQATT; CDR2 reads SNEGSKA (reference sequence). The DNA of the CDR3 is TGCAGTGCTAGAGTTCTGGGCCGAAGTGGGGAACTGTTTTTT. This encodes CSARVLGRSGELFF.

The chain is built from TRBV9 and TRBJ2-3; TRBD1 matches at 7 bases. Germline values: CDR1 SGDLS, CDR2 YYNGEE. The length of the CDR3 is 15 residues. The V and J ends lost 1 base and 8 bases, in that order; junction bases with no gene match: 10. CDR3 region: CASSVRQGSTRTQYF. In nucleotides, the CDR3 is TGTGCCAGCAGCGTACGACAGGGTAGCACACGTACGCAGTATTTT.

This sequence joins TRBV7-2 and TRBJ1-1; no clear D. Trimming removed 5 bases from V and 4 bases from J, with 11 bases in between. The CDR3 contains 13 residues. Germline CDR1 SGHTA, CDR2 FQGNSA. This CDR3 is CASSRKGATEAFF. The CDR3 DNA is TGTGCCAGCAGCCGAAAGGGCGCCACTGAAGCTTTCTTT.

In its sample, this clonotype was seen many times. V usage is TRBV14 and J usage is TRBJ2-5, with D perhaps matching TRBD1 (6 bases). There are 14 residues in the CDR3. V lost 5 bases and J 4 bases, leaving 14 bases between the germline ends. Germline V gives CDR1 SGHDN, CDR2 FVKESK. DNA of the CDR3: TGTGCCAGCAGCTGGGGGACAAGTTCAGAGACCCAGTACTTC. Its protein product is CASSWGTSSETQYF.

This clonotype was detected many times. V is TRBV9 and J is TRBJ1-5; D is unresolved. Germline loops: CDR1 SGDLS, CDR2 YYNGEE. Deletions cut 0 bases from V and 7 bases from J, with 8 bases between. The CDR3 is made up of 13 amino acids. The CDR3 here is CASSVEGSQPQHF. The CDR3 nucleotides are TGTGCCAGCAGCGTAGAAGGGTCACAGCCCCAGCATTTT.

This clonotype was detected ten times or more. The rearrangement links TRBV7-2 to TRBJ2-3; TRBD2 aligns across 8 bases. This CDR3 contains 15 residues. Germline CDR1 is SGHTA and CDR2 is FQGNSA. Unmatched junction bases numbered 5, after V lost 0 bases and J lost 6 bases. The CDR3 region is CASSLATGGRDTQYF. The CDR3 nucleotides read TGTGCCAGCAGCTTAGCGACGGGGGGGCGGGATACGCAGTATTTT.

In this sample, this clonotype turned up many times. This chain links TRBV6-1 with TRBJ1-6, with 7 bases matching TRBD1. Germline CDR1 reads MNHNS; CDR2 reads SASEGT. Losses at the gene ends were 10 bases for V and 7 bases for J; bases not matched to a gene: 13. The length of the CDR3 is 15 residues. The CDR3 protein is CATYPRTGLNSPLHF. The CDR3 region has the DNA TGTGCCACTTACCCCCGGACAGGATTAAATTCACCCCTCCACTTT.

This clonotype is termed medium-sized. The chain uses TRBV20-1 and TRBJ1-4; D gene ambiguous. This CDR3 comprises 15 residues. Germline loops: CDR1 DFQATT, CDR2 SNEGSKA (reference sequence). V shed 0 bases and J shed 4 bases, with 12 bases lying between them. The CDR3 reads CSARDQKTDNEKLFF. CDR3 DNA: TGCAGTGCTAGAGATCAGAAAACCGATAATGAAAAACTGTTTTTT.

The CDR3 DNA sequence: TGCAGAGCGCGTAATAGCGGCGGGGAGACCCAGTACTTC. Protein: CRARNSGGETQYF. The chain joins TRBV20-1 to TRBJ2-5; a weak D match, TRBD2 (6 bases). CDR3 length: 13 amino acids. The germline V gene has CDR1 DFQATT and CDR2 SNEGSKA (reference sequence).

The table lists this clonotype with many counts. The rearrangement links TRBV15 to TRBJ2-6; D is ambiguous. The CDR3 totals 13 residues. CDR1 is LNHNV, CDR2 YYDKDF, per germline (reference sequence). The V end was cut by 9 bases, the J end by 3 bases, with 9 bases between. DNA of the CDR3: TGTGCCACTAGCTTGGGTGGGGCCAACGTCCTGACTTTC. Its protein product is CATSLGGANVLTF.

This clonotype was detected ten times or more. CDR3 region: CASSGGPLSYEQYV. The CDR3 nucleotides read TGTGCCAGCAGTGGGGGTCCCTTATCCTACGAGCAGTACGTC. The J gene is TRBJ2-7, the V gene TRBV28; D tentatively fits TRBD1 or TRBD2 (5 bases each). This CDR3 region has 14 residues. The V end was cut by 5 bases, the J end by 1 base, with 12 bases between. From germline, CDR1 is MDHEN and CDR2 SYDVKM.

This clonotype was found many times. This rearrangement joins TRBV6-5 to TRBJ2-1, with D perhaps TRBD1 (5 bases). The germline V and J ends were trimmed by 5 bases and 6 bases, with 14 bases remaining between them. Germline-derived CDR1 and CDR2 are MNHEY and SVGAGI. The length of the CDR3 is 14 residues. Here the CDR3 DNA reads TGTGCCAGCAGTCTACAGGAATTCCGCAATGAGCAGTTCTTC. Amino acids: CASSLQEFRNEQFF.

This clonotype has ten or more counts. The chain recombines TRBV7-2 with TRBJ2-5; D may be TRBD1 or TRBD2 (5 bases each). CDR3 length equals 14 residues. Germline-derived CDR1 and CDR2 are SGHTA and FQGNSA. V was trimmed by 6 bases and J by 1 base, leaving 12 bases between them. The CDR3 loop reads CASRPGTGQETQYF. The CDR3 nucleotides read TGTGCCAGCAGGCCTGGGACGGGCCAAGAGACCCAGTACTTC.

This clonotype was seen many times. The chain employs TRBV5-1 and TRBJ2-1; 7 bases match TRBD1. The CDR3 consists of 14 residues. Germline V CDR1 and CDR2: SGHRS, YFSETQ. V was pared by 7 bases and J by 2 bases, with 6 bases of the junction left unmatched. Written as DNA, the CDR3 is TGCGCCAGCCGGAGAGGGGGCCCCTACAATGAGCAGTTCTTC. It translates to CASRRGGPYNEQFF. Using reference TRBV5-1 and TRBJ2-1 for the parts outside the CDR3, the full variable domain is KAGVTQTPRYLIKTRGQQVTLSCSPISGHRSVSWYQQTPGQGLQFLFEYFSETQRNKGNFPGRFSGRQFSNSRSEMNVSTLELGDSALYLCASRRGGPYNEQFFGPGTRLTVL.

At least ten counts were recorded for this clonotype. The rearrangement links TRBV12-3 or TRBV12-4 to TRBJ1-2; D remains ambiguous. V lost 3 bases to trimming and J lost 7 bases, with 9 bases between them. This CDR3 is 12 amino acids long. CDR3 protein: CASSFQTGGYTF. CDR3 in DNA: TGTGCCAGCAGTTTCCAAACGGGTGGCTACACCTTC.

This clonotype is labeled large. This chain connects TRBV4-2 to TRBJ1-1; TRBD1 matches 10 bases. The CDR3 has 15 residues. Trimming at V came to 6 bases and at J to 14 bases, leaving 18 bases not matched to a gene. Germline CDR1 LGHNA, CDR2 YNFKEQ. CDR3 amino acids: CASSHLGDRGPSRFF. CDR3 sequence (DNA): TGTGCCAGCAGTCACTTAGGGGACAGGGGCCCCAGTCGCTTCTTT.

This clonotype was counted ten times or more. This chain links TRBV6-1 with TRBJ2-7; D not certain. V was shortened by 2 bases and J by 3 bases, with 11 bases between the two germline ends. The CDR3 contains 14 residues. Germline CDR1 is MNHNS and CDR2 is SASEGT. DNA for the CDR3: TGTGCCAGCAGTGAAAGGTCGGCCGGCTACGAGCAGTACTTC. Encoded protein: CASSERSAGYEQYF.

This clonotype was counted many times. This sequence joins TRBV9 and TRBJ2-7; a possible D gene is TRBD2 (6 bases). Per germline, CDR1 SGDLS and CDR2 YYNGEE. V was cut by 3 bases and J by 4 bases, with 11 bases left in between. The CDR3 totals 13 residues. As DNA, the CDR3 is TGTGCCAGCAGCGACGGGAGAGGGTACGAGCAGTACTTC. Translating gives CASSDGRGYEQYF.

This clonotype has ten or more counts. The chain has TRBV5-1 and TRBJ2-3; a weak D match, TRBD2 (6 bases). CDR3 length: 15 residues. Germline V gives CDR1 SGHRS, CDR2 YFSETQ. The V and J ends lost 0 bases and 2 bases respectively, with 10 bases between them. CDR3 nucleotides: TGCGCCAGCAGCTTGGTTGGCGGGGTCACAGATACGCAGTATTTT. It codes for CASSLVGGVTDTQYF.

In its sample, this clonotype was seen many times. The chain employs TRBV9 and TRBJ2-5; no clear D gene. The CDR3 runs 15 residues. V lost 1 base to trimming and J lost 4 bases, with 14 bases between them. Germline CDR1 reads SGDLS; CDR2 reads YYNGEE. The CDR3 sequence is CASSVQPGLGETQYF. CDR3 in DNA: TGTGCCAGCAGCGTACAACCGGGCCTGGGAGAGACCCAGTACTTC.

This clonotype was observed at least ten times. The chain couples TRBV12-3 or TRBV12-4 to TRBJ1-1, with D possibly matching TRBD1 (6 bases). The CDR3 spans 13 residues. V lost 4 bases and J 2 bases, leaving 8 bases between the germline ends. CDR3 in DNA: TGTGCCAGCAGTTGGACAGCTAACACTGAAGCTTTCTTT. Translated, it gives CASSWTANTEAFF.

This clonotype has at least ten counts. The chain employs TRBV15 and TRBJ2-7; D may be TRBD1 (6 bases). V lost 2 bases and J 2 bases, leaving 7 bases between the germline ends. CDR1 and CDR2 (germline): LNHNV, YYDKDF (reference sequence). This CDR3 has 13 residues. CDR3 sequence: CATSRYRAYEQYF. The CDR3 bases are TGTGCCACCAGCAGATACAGGGCCTACGAGCAGTACTTC.